A single T cell receptor (beta chain) is shown here with its context. The antigen remains undetermined. Per sorted-subset replicate PCR, input was approximately 0.2 ug DNA, representing around 29,000 T cell genomes. The method was immunoSEQ multiplex PCR; TCRdb's version includes in-frame clones alone and lacks a portion of them. In the table there are approximately 1.5 million clones, 98% of which are singletons. These data originate in a study of shared clonotypes between healthy human individuals. As for the study in general: Aged between 18 and 49, the donors were a couple of women and three men.

Findings and caveats of the study: Naive subsets generally exceeded memory subsets in estimated richness.

CD4+ cell separation produced CD45RA+ naive and CD45RA-negative memory subsets. The receptor was isolated from a man younger than 45 in good health. Sequencing used naive CD4+ T cells sorted from blood. As for subset: CD45RA+ positively selected.

The CDR3 here is CASSLSGGKETQYF. Here the CDR3 DNA reads TGTGCCAGCAGCTTAAGTGGCGGGAAGGAGACCCAGTACTTC. This sequence joins TRBV7-6 and TRBJ2-5, with D possibly matching TRBD2 (6 bases). The CDR3 extends over 14 amino acids. Germline CDR1 SGHVS, CDR2 FNYEAQ. V shed 2 bases and J shed 5 bases, with 12 bases lying between them.